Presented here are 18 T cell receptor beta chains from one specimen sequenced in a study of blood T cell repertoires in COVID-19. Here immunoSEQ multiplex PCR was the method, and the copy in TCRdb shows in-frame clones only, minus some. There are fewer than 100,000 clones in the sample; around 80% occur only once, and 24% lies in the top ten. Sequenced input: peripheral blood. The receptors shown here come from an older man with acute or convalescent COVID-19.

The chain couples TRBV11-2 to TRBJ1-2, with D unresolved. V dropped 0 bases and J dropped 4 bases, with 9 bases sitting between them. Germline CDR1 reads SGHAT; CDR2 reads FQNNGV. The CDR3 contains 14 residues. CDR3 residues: CASSLDFWPYGYTF. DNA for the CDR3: TGTGCCAGCAGCTTAGATTTTTGGCCCTATGGCTACACCTTC.

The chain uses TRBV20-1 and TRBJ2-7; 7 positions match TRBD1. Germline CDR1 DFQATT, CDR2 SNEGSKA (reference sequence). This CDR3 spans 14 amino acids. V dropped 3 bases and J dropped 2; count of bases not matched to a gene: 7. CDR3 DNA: TGCAGTGCTAGTTCCGGGACAGACCCCTACGAGCAGTACTTC. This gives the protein CSASSGTDPYEQYF.

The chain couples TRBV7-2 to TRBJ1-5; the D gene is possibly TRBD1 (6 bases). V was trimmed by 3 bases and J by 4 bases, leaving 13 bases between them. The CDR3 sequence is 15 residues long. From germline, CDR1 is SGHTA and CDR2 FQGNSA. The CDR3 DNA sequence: TGTGCCAGCAGCTTTATAGGGGGTTCGAATCAGCCCCAGCATTTT. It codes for CASSFIGGSNQPQHF. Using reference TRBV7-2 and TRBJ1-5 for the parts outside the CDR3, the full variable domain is GAGVSQSPSNKVTEKGKDVELRCDPISGHTALYWYRQSLGQGLEFLIYFQGNSAPDKSGLPSDRFSAERTGGSVSTLTIQRTQQEDSAVYLCASSFIGGSNQPQHFGDGTRLSIL.

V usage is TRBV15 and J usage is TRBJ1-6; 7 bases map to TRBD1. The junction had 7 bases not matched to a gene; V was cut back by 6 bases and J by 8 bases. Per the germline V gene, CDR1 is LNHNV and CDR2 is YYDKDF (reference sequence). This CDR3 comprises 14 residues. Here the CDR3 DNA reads TGTGCCACCAGATCCGGGACAGACGATTCACCCCTCCACTTT. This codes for CATRSGTDDSPLHF. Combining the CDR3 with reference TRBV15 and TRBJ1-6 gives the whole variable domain DAMVIQNPRYQVTQFGKPVTLSCSQTLNHNVMYWYQQKSSQAPKLLFHYYDKDFNNEADTPDNFQSRRPNTSFCFLDIRSPGLGDTAMYLCATRSGTDDSPLHFGNGTRLTVT.

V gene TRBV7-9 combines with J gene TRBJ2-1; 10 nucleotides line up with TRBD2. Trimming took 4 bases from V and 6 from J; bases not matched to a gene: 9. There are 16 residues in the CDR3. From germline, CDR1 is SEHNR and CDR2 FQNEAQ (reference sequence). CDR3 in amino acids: CASSWPGTSAGNEQFF. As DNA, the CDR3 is TGTGCCAGCAGCTGGCCCGGGACTAGCGCAGGCAATGAGCAGTTCTTC.

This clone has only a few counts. CDR3 nucleotide sequence: TGCGCCAGCAGCTTGAAGGTCGGGACTGGAAACACCATATATTTT. This encodes CASSLKVGTGNTIYF. This chain links TRBV5-1 with TRBJ1-3; no definite D call. This CDR3 is 15 amino acids long. Germline CDR1 SGHRS, CDR2 YFSETQ. V was cut by 1 base and J by 2 bases, with 10 bases left in between.

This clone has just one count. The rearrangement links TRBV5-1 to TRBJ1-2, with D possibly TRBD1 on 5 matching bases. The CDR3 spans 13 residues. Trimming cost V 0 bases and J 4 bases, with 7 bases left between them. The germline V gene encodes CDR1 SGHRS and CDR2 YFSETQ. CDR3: CASSLAGGYGYTF. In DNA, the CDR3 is TGCGCCAGCAGCTTGGCCGGGGGCTATGGCTACACCTTC.

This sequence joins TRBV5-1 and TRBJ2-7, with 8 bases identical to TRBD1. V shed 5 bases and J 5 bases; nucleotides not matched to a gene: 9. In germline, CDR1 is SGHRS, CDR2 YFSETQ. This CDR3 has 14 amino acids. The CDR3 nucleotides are TGCGCCAGCAGACCGGGACAGGTCCGAAACGAGCAGTACTTC. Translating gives CASRPGQVRNEQYF.

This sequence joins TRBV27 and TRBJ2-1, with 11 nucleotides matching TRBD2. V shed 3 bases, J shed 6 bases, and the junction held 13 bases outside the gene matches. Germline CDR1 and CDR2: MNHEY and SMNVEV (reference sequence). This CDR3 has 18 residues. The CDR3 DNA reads TGTGCCAGCAGTTTGGCAGGGGGGACTAGCGGTCGTCCCAATGAGCAGTTCTTC. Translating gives CASSLAGGTSGRPNEQFF.

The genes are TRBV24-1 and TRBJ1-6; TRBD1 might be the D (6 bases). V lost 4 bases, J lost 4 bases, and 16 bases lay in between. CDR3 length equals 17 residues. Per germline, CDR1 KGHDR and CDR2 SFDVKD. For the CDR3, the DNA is TGTGCCACCAGTGAGGGAACAGGGAAAGGATATAATTCACCCCTCCACTTT. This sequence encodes CATSEGTGKGYNSPLHF.

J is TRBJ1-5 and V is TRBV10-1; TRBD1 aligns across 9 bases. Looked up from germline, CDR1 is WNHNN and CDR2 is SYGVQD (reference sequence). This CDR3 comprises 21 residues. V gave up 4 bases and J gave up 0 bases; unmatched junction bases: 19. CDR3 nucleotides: TGCGCCAGCAGTGGGCCGCGTTATCCGGACAGGGGAACTATTAGCAATCAGCCCCAGCATTTT. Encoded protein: CASSGPRYPDRGTISNQPQHF.

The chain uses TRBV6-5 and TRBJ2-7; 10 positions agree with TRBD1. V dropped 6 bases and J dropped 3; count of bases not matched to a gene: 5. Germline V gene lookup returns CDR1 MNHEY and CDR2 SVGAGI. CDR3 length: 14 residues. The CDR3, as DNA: TGTGCCAGCAGCCCCTGGACAGGGGGCTACGAGCAGTACTTC. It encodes CASSPWTGGYEQYF.

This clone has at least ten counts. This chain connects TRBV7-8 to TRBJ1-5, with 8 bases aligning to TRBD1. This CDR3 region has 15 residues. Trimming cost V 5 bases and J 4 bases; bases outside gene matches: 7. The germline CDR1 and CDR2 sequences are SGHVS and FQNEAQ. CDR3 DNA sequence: TGTGCCAGCAGCCCTACTTGGACAGGGAATCAGCCCCAGCATTTT. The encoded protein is CASSPTWTGNQPQHF. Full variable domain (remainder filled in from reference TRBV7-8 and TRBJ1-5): GAGVSQSPRYKVAKRGQDVALRCDPISGHVSLFWYQQALGQGPEFLTYFQNEAQLDKSGLPSDRFFAERPEGSVSTLKIQRTQQEDSAVYLCASSPTWTGNQPQHFGDGTRLSIL.

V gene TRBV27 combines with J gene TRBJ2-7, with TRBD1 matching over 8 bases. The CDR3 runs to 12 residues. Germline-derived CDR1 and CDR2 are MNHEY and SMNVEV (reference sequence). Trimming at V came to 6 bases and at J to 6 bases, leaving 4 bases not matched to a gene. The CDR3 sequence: CASSRDRGEQYF. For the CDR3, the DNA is TGTGCCAGCAGCCGAGACAGGGGCGAGCAGTACTTC.

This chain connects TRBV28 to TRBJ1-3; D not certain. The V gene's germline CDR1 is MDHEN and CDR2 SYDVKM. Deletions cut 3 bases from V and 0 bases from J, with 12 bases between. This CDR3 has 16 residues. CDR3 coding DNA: TGTGCCAGCAGTTTCCCCGGGTCCCTCTCTGGAAACACCATATATTTT. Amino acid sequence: CASSFPGSLSGNTIYF.

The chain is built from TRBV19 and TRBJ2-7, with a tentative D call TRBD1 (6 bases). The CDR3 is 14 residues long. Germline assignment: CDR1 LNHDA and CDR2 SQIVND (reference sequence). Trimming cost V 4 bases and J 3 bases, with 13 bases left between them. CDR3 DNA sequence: TGTGCCAGTAGTAAGTCCGGGACATACTACGAGCAGTACTTC. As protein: CASSKSGTYYEQYF.

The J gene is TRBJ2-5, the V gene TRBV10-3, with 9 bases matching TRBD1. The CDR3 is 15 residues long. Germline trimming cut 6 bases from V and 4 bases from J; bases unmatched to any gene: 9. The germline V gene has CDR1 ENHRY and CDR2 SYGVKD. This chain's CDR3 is CAISSTGGALETQYF. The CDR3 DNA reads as TGTGCCATCAGCTCCACAGGGGGCGCGTTAGAGACCCAGTACTTC.

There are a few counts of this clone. Here the CDR3 reads CASISRERYEQYF. The CDR3 DNA follows: TGTGCCAGCATCTCGCGGGAGCGCTACGAGCAGTACTTC. This chain connects TRBV6-5 to TRBJ2-7; the match to TRBD2 covers 7 bases. The junction had 6 bases not matched to a gene; V was cut back by 7 bases and J by 3 bases. The CDR3 is made up of 13 amino acids. From germline, CDR1 is MNHEY and CDR2 SVGAGI.